A single sample gave rise to the 3 T cell receptor beta chains below, sequenced in a study of vaccination effects on CD4 cells after COVID-19. The repertoire was sequenced with immunoSEQ multiplex PCR; TCRdb's copy has only in-frame clones and lacks some. Among 20,000 to 30,000 clones, 55% to 75% were seen once, and the ten largest hold around 13%. Expansion with viral peptide pools was applied to antigen-specific CD4+ T cells by the ViraFEST assay prior to sequencing. Culturing for approximately 10 days preceded CD4+ T cell isolation. Vaccine recipients, nucleocapsid antibody negative, had no prior SARS-CoV-2 infection. No cognate antigen is known for these TCRs. This sample comprised CD4+ T cells from PBMCs cultured with HCoV-OC43 spike peptides, obtained before COVID-19 vaccination. Sample subset: HCoV-OC43 spike overlapping peptide pool stimulation. These receptors all come from a human donor who received a COVID-19 vaccine.

The gene calls are TRBV18 and TRBJ1-5, with TRBD1 as a possible D gene (5 bases). The CDR3 has 14 residues. CDR1 KGHSH and CDR2 LQKENI come from the germline V gene. V lost 1 base to trimming and J lost 5 bases, with 9 bases between them. DNA of the CDR3: TGTGCCAGCTCACCACGAGACAGCGATCAGCCCCAGCATTTT. It specifies CASSPRDSDQPQHF.

CDR3 in DNA: TGTGCCAGCAGCGTAGCTACCTCAGGGGTGACTGAAGCTTTCTTT. It yields the protein CASSVATSGVTEAFF. This rearrangement joins TRBV9 to TRBJ1-1, with TRBD1 as a possible D gene (6 bases). The CDR3 runs 15 residues. V dropped 0 bases and J dropped 5 bases, with 14 bases sitting between them. The germline gives CDR1 SGDLS, CDR2 YYNGEE.

The V call is TRBV11-3, the J call TRBJ2-2, with a weak D call TRBD2 (6 bases). Germline V lookup: CDR1 SGHNT, CDR2 YENEEA. There are 13 residues in the CDR3. V lost 3 bases and J 6 bases, leaving 8 bases between the germline ends. The CDR3 coding sequence is TGTGCCAGCAGCTTGCGGGACCCCGGGGAGCTGTTTTTT. This encodes CASSLRDPGELFF.